The 2 T cell receptor beta chains in this list originate from one sample, sequenced in a study of blood T cell repertoires in COVID-19. Assay: immunoSEQ multiplex PCR; the TCRdb copy retains only in-frame clones and omits some. The repertoire consists of under 300,000 clones, with roughly 83% occurring once and the leading ten covering 10% to 15%. The source material was peripheral blood. These TCRs come from a man at least 80 years old with acute or convalescent COVID-19.

The chain combines TRBV4-1 with TRBJ1-4, with D possibly being TRBD1 (5 bases). CDR3 length: 19 residues. CDR1 is MGHRA, CDR2 YSYEKL, per germline. The ends were cut back, 3 bases at V and 0 bases at J, with 20 bases in the middle. The CDR3 spells CASSHSPGLTYATNEKLFF. The CDR3 bases are TGCGCCAGCAGCCATTCCCCGGGACTTACTTATGCAACTAATGAAAAACTGTTTTTT.

This clone appeared a single time. This rearrangement joins TRBV29-1 to TRBJ2-1; 7 bases align to TRBD1. This CDR3 region has 14 residues. Germline lookup yields CDR1 SQVTM and CDR2 ANQGSEA. After removal of 5 bases from V and 4 bases from J, the junction contained 8 bases not matched to a gene. Here the CDR3 reads CSVLEGARYNEQFF. Written as DNA, the CDR3 is TGCAGCGTTCTCGAGGGGGCTCGATACAATGAGCAGTTCTTC.